This section outlines one T cell receptor (beta chain) sequence together with its context. As yet, its antigen is unknown. This sample is part of a study of PD-1 blockade in mismatch repair-deficient tumors. Trimming at V came to 0 bases and at J to 7 bases, leaving 9 bases not matched to a gene. The CDR3 loop spans 17 amino acids. Germline CDR1 SGHVS, CDR2 FNYEAQ. Study observations and caveats: Tumor-resident clones, often undetectable pretreatment in blood, expanded then contracted after pembrolizumab.

Clones were sequenced by immunoSEQ multiplex PCR, and TCRdb holds only the in-frame ones, with some missing. This sample carries some 130,000 clones, roughly 90% of them seen once, and the ten largest clones take roughly 12%. PCR or immunohistochemistry showed mismatch repair deficiency in every enrolled patient. TCRs were sequenced from a few patients responding to pembrolizumab. The sequences come from peripheral blood, collected roughly 70 weeks after starting pembrolizumab. The origin of this receptor is an adult with mismatch repair-deficient cancer. The J gene is TRBJ2-2, the V gene TRBV7-6; 9 bases match TRBD1. The CDR3 DNA sequence: TGTGCCAGCAGCTTAGCTGGGGACAGGGTTGTGAACGGGGAGCTGTTTTTT. Amino acids: CASSLAGDRVVNGELFF.